This entry lists 20 T cell receptor beta chains sequenced from one sample in a study of blood T cell repertoires in COVID-19 (dated by TCRdb to the early 2020s). Library construction relied on the immunoSEQ multiplex PCR assay. TCRdb re-hosts the immuneACCESS table, in-frame sequences only. Its copies lack some clones; in the studies checked, an unresolved V gene accounts for under half of them, and the cause for the rest is not known. In this sample the table shows over 250,000 clones, roughly 86% of which occur a single time. 0.7% to 0.85% of the sample lies in the top ten. The sequenced sample consisted of peripheral blood. The receptors stem from a woman in her thirties with acute or convalescent COVID-19.

The rearrangement links TRBV24-1 to TRBJ2-3; 7 bases are shared with TRBD2. Germline CDR1 KGHDR, CDR2 SFDVKD. The CDR3 covers 13 residues. Trimming at V came to 9 bases and at J to 2 bases, leaving 4 bases not matched to a gene. The DNA for the CDR3 is TGTGCCACCCGGGGGACTAACACAGATACGCAGTATTTT. Translation: CATRGTNTDTQYF.

This chain links TRBV6-5 with TRBJ1-6; unclear D gene. This CDR3 is built from 15 residues. V dropped 2 bases and J dropped 5 bases, with 10 bases sitting between them. CDR1 is MNHEY, CDR2 SVGAGI, per germline. CDR3 residues: CASSYLTGNNSPLHF. CDR3 in DNA: TGTGCCAGCAGTTACCTCACGGGAAATAATTCACCCCTCCACTTT.

J is TRBJ2-7 and V is TRBV27, with a tentative D call TRBD2 (5 bases). CDR1 and CDR2 (germline): MNHEY, SMNVEV (reference sequence). The length of the CDR3 is 12 residues. The V end lost 6 bases, the J end lost 5 bases, and 11 bases lay between the germline ends. CDR3 sequence (DNA): TGTGCCAGCAGCAACAGCGGTGACGAGCAGTACTTC. This sequence encodes CASSNSGDEQYF.

The V call is TRBV7-2, the J call TRBJ2-2, with 10 bases aligning to TRBD1. The CDR3 extends over 16 amino acids. CDR1 is SGHTA, CDR2 FQGNSA, per germline. V gave up 4 bases and J gave up 5 bases; unmatched junction bases: 7. In nucleotides, the CDR3 is TGTGCCAGCAGCTCCCGACAGGGGGCAGGGACCGGGGAGCTGTTTTTT. Translated: CASSSRQGAGTGELFF. The full variable domain, in which reference TRBV7-2 and TRBJ2-2 provide the parts outside the CDR3, is GAGVSQSPSNKVTEKGKDVELRCDPISGHTALYWYRQSLGQGLEFLIYFQGNSAPDKSGLPSDRFSAERTGGSVSTLTIQRTQQEDSAVYLCASSSRQGAGTGELFFGEGSRLTVL.

This chain uses TRBV6-2 or TRBV6-3 with TRBJ1-1; TRBD1 matches at 7 bases. J gave up 6 bases and V 2 bases, and 12 bases lay outside the gene matches. The CDR3 covers 16 residues. In germline, CDR1 is MNHEY, CDR2 SVGEGT. The CDR3 region is CASSYTRQGSVAEAFF. The CDR3, as DNA: TGTGCCAGCAGTTACACCAGACAGGGCTCGGTCGCTGAAGCTTTCTTT.

This chain links TRBV6-5 with TRBJ2-1, with 8 bases matching TRBD1. There are 15 residues in the CDR3. Germline loops: CDR1 MNHEY, CDR2 SVGAGI. After removal of 6 bases from V and 7 bases from J, the junction contained 11 bases not matched to a gene. The CDR3 coding sequence is TGTGCCAGCAGCCTACGGACAGGGATAAAGAATGAGCAGTTCTTC. Translation gives CASSLRTGIKNEQFF.

This clone was counted between two and nine times. The CDR3 region has the DNA TGTGCCAGTAGTGGGGCCAGGTACAATGAGCAGTTCTTC. As protein: CASSGARYNEQFF. The V call is TRBV19, the J call TRBJ2-1; possible D gene TRBD1, 5 bases. The CDR3 runs 13 residues. The V end lost 5 bases, the J end lost 4 bases, and 9 bases lay between the germline ends. The V gene's germline CDR1 is LNHDA and CDR2 SQIVND (reference sequence).

This clone was observed at least ten times. The chain uses TRBV6-2 or TRBV6-3 and TRBJ2-1; D is unresolved. Trimming stripped 4 bases from V and 0 bases from J, with 7 bases between. The CDR3 is made up of 14 amino acids. The germline CDR1 and CDR2 sequences are MNHEY and SVGEGT. The chain's CDR3 is CASSFDTSYNEQFF. For the CDR3, the DNA is TGTGCCAGCAGTTTCGACACCTCCTACAATGAGCAGTTCTTC.

The V gene is TRBV30, the J gene TRBJ2-3, with a weak D call TRBD2 (5 bases). CDR1 and CDR2 from the germline V gene are GTSNPN and SVGIG (reference sequence). V gave up 7 bases and J gave up 2 bases, with 13 bases separating them. The CDR3 runs 13 residues. CDR3 region: CAYTRADTDTQYF. The CDR3 DNA reads TGTGCCTATACGAGAGCGGACACAGATACGCAGTATTTT.

V is TRBV7-2 and J is TRBJ1-2; D remains ambiguous. The germline CDR1 and CDR2 sequences are SGHTA and FQGNSA. V lost 0 bases and J 2 bases, leaving 13 bases between the germline ends. CDR3 length: 16 residues. CDR3 nucleotide sequence: TGTGCCAGCAGCTTAGCGATAGCAACCCAAAACTATGGCTACACCTTC. Its protein is CASSLAIATQNYGYTF.

This clone has a single count. The V call is TRBV12-3 or TRBV12-4, the J call TRBJ1-3; TRBD1 might be the D (6 bases). The CDR3 covers 12 residues. With 5 bases removed from V and 4 bases from J, the gap between germline ends came to 6 bases. This CDR3 reads CASSDRGNTIYF. As DNA, the CDR3 is TGTGCCAGCAGTGACAGGGGAAACACCATATATTTT.

This chain joins TRBV2 and TRBJ2-1; D is possibly TRBD2 (6 bases). V was shortened by 6 bases and J by 4 bases, with 13 bases between the two germline ends. The CDR3 is 14 residues long. Germline CDR1 reads SNHLY; CDR2 reads FYNNEI. DNA of the CDR3: TGTGCCAGCAGCGTCGGAGGGAGGTACAATGAGCAGTTCTTC. This sequence encodes CASSVGGRYNEQFF.

The chain employs TRBV9 and TRBJ2-7; no clear D gene. The germline V and J ends were trimmed by 0 bases and 2 bases, with 9 bases remaining between them. This CDR3 is built from 14 residues. Per the germline V gene, CDR1 is SGDLS and CDR2 is YYNGEE. The CDR3 DNA is TGTGCCAGCAGCGTAGATTACGGTCCCTACGAGCAGTACTTC. Translated: CASSVDYGPYEQYF.

CDR3 amino acids: CAWTGLLTQYF. In DNA form, the CDR3 reads TGTGCCTGGACCGGACTTCTAACGCAGTATTTT. The genes are TRBV30 and TRBJ2-3, with D maybe TRBD2 (5 bases). V lost 4 bases and J 9 bases, leaving 11 bases between the germline ends. CDR3 size: 11 residues. CDR1 is GTSNPN and CDR2 is SVGIG in the germline V gene (reference sequence).

The rearrangement joins TRBV5-1 to TRBJ2-3; 9 bases are a match to TRBD1. This CDR3 has 15 amino acids. Per germline, CDR1 SGHRS and CDR2 YFSETQ. The ends lost 1 base at V and 2 bases at J; junction bases unmatched: 2. CDR3 amino acids: CASSLRDRVTDTQYF. For the CDR3, the DNA is TGCGCCAGCAGCTTGCGGGACAGGGTCACAGATACGCAGTATTTT.

This sequence joins TRBV5-4 and TRBJ2-7; perhaps TRBD2 as D (5 bases). V was shortened by 1 base and J by 0 bases, with 8 bases between the two germline ends. Per germline, CDR1 SGHNT and CDR2 YYREEE (reference sequence). The CDR3 length is 14 residues. The CDR3 spells CASSLIASSYEQYF. The CDR3 DNA reads as TGTGCCAGCAGCTTGATAGCGAGCTCCTACGAGCAGTACTTC.

This rearrangement joins TRBV7-2 to TRBJ2-7; the match to TRBD2 covers 10 bases. Trimming took 4 bases from V and 1 from J; bases not matched to a gene: 4. The CDR3 runs to 15 residues. CDR1 SGHTA and CDR2 FQGNSA come from the germline V gene. CDR3 coding DNA: TGTGCCAGCAGCTACCTGACTAGCGGGTCCTACGAGCAGTACTTC. Its translation: CASSYLTSGSYEQYF.

The chain has TRBV18 and TRBJ1-3; D remains unclear. The CDR3 has 15 residues. V lost 2 bases to trimming and J lost 0 bases, with 8 bases between them. Germline assignment: CDR1 KGHSH and CDR2 LQKENI. The CDR3, as DNA: TGTGCCAGCTCACCAATAGTGAGCTCTGGAAACACCATATATTTT. It is translated as CASSPIVSSGNTIYF.

The chain recombines TRBV28 with TRBJ2-7, with 8 bases identical to TRBD1. Germline V gene data show CDR1 as MDHEN and CDR2 as SYDVKM. V shed 7 bases and J 7 bases; nucleotides not matched to a gene: 3. The CDR3 is 11 amino acids. CDR3 in DNA: TGTGCCAGCAACAGGGGGATAGAGCAGTACTTC. Protein sequence: CASNRGIEQYF.

The chain combines TRBV13 with TRBJ2-7, with 9 bases that match TRBD2. The germline V gene has CDR1 PRHDT and CDR2 FYEKMQ (reference sequence). The CDR3 extends over 18 amino acids. J was trimmed by 2 bases and V by 6 bases; bases with no gene match: 17. CDR3 residues: CASSQPGREGAPTYEQYF. CDR3 DNA: TGTGCCAGCAGTCAACCGGGGCGGGAGGGGGCTCCCACCTACGAGCAGTACTTC.